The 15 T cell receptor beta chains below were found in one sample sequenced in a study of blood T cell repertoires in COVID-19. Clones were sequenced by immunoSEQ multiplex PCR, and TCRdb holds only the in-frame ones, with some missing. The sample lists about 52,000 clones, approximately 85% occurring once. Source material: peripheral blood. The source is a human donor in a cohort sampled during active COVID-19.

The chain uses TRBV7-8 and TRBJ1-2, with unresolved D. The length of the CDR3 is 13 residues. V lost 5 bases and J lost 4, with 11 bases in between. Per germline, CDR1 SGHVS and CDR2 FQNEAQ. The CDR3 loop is CASSNSGGYGYTF. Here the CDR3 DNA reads TGTGCCAGCAGCAACTCCGGCGGCTATGGCTACACCTTC.

The DNA of the CDR3 is TGTGCCAGCAGCCGGAAGTTACGGGCTAGCGGGAGTAATGAGCAGTTCTTC. Translating gives CASSRKLRASGSNEQFF. J is TRBJ2-1 and V is TRBV14, with TRBD2 matching 10 bases. The CDR3 totals 17 residues. The V gene end was trimmed by 4 bases and the J gene end by 7 bases; junction bases not matched to a gene: 13. Germline values: CDR1 SGHDN, CDR2 FVKESK.

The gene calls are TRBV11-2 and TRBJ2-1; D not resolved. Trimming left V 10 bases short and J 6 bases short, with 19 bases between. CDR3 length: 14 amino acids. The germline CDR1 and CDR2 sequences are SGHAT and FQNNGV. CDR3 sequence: CATAPRVFPNEQFF. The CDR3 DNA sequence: TGTGCCACCGCGCCCCGGGTTTTTCCCAATGAGCAGTTCTTC.

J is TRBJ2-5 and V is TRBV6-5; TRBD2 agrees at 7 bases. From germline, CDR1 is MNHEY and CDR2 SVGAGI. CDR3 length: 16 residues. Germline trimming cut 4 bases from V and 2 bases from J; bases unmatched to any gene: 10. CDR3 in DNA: TGTGCCAGCAGTTTCACCCTCGGGGGAGGGCAAGAGACCCAGTACTTC. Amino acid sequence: CASSFTLGGGQETQYF.

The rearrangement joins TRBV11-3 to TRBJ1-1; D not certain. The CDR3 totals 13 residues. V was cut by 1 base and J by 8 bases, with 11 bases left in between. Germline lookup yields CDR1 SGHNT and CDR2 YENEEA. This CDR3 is CASSLGPGKEAFF. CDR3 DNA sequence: TGTGCCAGCAGCTTAGGGCCCGGGAAGGAAGCTTTCTTT.

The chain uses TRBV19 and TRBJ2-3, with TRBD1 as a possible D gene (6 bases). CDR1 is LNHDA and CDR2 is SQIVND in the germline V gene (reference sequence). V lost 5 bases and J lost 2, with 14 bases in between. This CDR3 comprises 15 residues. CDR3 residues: CASSEGQGFTDTQYF. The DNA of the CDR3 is TGTGCCAGTAGTGAAGGGCAGGGGTTCACAGATACGCAGTATTTT.

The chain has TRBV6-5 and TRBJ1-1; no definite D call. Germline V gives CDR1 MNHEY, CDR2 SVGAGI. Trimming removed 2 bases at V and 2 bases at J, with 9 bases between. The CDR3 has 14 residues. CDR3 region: CASSYEYDNTEAFF. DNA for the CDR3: TGTGCCAGCAGTTACGAGTACGATAACACTGAAGCTTTCTTT.

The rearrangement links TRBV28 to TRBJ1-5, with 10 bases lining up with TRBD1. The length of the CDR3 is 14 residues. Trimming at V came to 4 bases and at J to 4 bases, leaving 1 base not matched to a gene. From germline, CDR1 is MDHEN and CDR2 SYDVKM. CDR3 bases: TGTGCCAGCAGTTCGGGACAGGGGAATCAGCCCCAGCATTTT. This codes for CASSSGQGNQPQHF.

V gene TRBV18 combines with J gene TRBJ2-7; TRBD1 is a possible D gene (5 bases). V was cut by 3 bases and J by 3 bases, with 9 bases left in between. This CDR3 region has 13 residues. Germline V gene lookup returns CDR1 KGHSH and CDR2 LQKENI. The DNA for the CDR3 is TGTGCCAGCTCACCTGGACACCTCTACGAGCAGTACTTC. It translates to CASSPGHLYEQYF.

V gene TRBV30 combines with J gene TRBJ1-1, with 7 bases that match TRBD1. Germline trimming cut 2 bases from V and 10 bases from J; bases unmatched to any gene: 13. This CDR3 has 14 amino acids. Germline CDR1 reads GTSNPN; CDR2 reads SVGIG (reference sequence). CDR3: CAWSSTRGAGGAFF. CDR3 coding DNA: TGTGCCTGGAGTTCAACCAGGGGGGCCGGGGGAGCTTTCTTT.

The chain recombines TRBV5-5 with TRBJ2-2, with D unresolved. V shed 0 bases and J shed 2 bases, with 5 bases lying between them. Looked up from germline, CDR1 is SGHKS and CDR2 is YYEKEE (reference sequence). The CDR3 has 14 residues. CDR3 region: CASSLVGNTGELFF. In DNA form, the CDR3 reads TGTGCCAGCAGCTTGGTCGGTAACACCGGGGAGCTGTTTTTT.

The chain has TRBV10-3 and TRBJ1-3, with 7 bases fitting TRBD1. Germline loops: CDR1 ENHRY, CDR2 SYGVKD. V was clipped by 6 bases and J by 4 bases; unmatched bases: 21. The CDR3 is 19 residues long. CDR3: CAIRDGTAKSRPVGNTIYF. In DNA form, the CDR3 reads TGTGCCATCAGGGACGGGACAGCTAAATCACGTCCTGTGGGAAACACCATATATTTT.

The CDR3 here is CASSPGGQRPNEQFF. CDR3 nucleotide sequence: TGTGCCAGCAGCCCGGGCGGGCAGCGCCCCAATGAGCAGTTCTTC. This chain links TRBV5-4 with TRBJ2-1, with a tentative D call TRBD2 (5 bases). This CDR3 is 15 amino acids long. Trimming cost V 4 bases and J 6 bases, with 17 bases left between them. Germline assignment: CDR1 SGHNT and CDR2 YYREEE (reference sequence).

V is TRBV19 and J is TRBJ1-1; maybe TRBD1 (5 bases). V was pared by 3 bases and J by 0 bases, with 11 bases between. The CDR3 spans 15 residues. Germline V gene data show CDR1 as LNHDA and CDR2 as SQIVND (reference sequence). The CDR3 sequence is CASSIQRQMNTEAFF. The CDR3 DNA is TGTGCCAGTAGTATCCAAAGACAGATGAACACTGAAGCTTTCTTT.

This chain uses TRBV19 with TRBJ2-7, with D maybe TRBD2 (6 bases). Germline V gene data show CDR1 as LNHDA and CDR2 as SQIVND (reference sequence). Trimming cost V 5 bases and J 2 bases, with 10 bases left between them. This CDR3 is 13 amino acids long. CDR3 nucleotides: TGTGCCAGTAGTCGGGAGTACACCTACGAGCAGTACTTC. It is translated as CASSREYTYEQYF.